This T cell receptor (beta chain) stems from a study of spatial heterogeneity in lung cancer. Per the germline V gene, CDR1 is MGHRA and CDR2 is YSYEKL. The CDR3 is made up of 14 amino acids. With 2 bases removed from V and 8 bases from J, the gap between germline ends came to 15 bases. This clonotype was counted many times. Its antigen remains unidentified. This beta chain is an off-target read within a library intended for alpha chains, so its frequency means little. The time point is: sample taken at primary tumor resection. The donor group consisted of roughly 70 patients who had untreated, early-stage non-small cell lung cancer. Overall study findings and caveats: It was found that expanded intratumoral alpha and beta TCR counts tracked tumor mutation counts.

TCR cDNA molecules were tagged individually, and each one carried a unique molecular identifier. TCRdb reprocessed the 5' RACE reads via MiXCR and lists one record per CDR3 protein. The table has about 9,800 distinct CDR3 sequences, around 6% seen once. This specimen consisted of lung tumor tissue, obtained at surgery. J is TRBJ1-2 and V is TRBV4-1, with no clear D. The sequence came from a male donor with early-stage non-small cell lung cancer. The DNA for the CDR3 is TGCGCCAGCAGCCAACAAAACCCTTCAAGGGGCTACACCTTC. Translation gives CASSQQNPSRGYTF.